The entry below gives a single T cell receptor beta chain sequence along with its context. The CDR3 totals 13 residues. V dropped 6 bases and J dropped 3; count of bases not matched to a gene: 4. CDR1 and CDR2 (germline): SNHLY, FYNNEI. Original processing methods: The authors estimated nucleated cell counts from reference gene primer amplification. Using immunoSEQ multiplex PCR, the repertoire was profiled, and TCRdb retains in-frame clones only, with some absent. V and J calls and clone size come straight from that table; D and trimming were deduced from the DNA. The table lists some 120,000 clones, roughly 86% of them singletons. This sample stems from a study of blood T cell repertoires in COVID-19. Study-wide background: The United States, Italy and Spain were the sources of the acute and convalescent COVID-19 samples. In each case, the material was cDNA or gDNA derived from T cells, B-cell-depleted T cells, or PBMCs.

Sequenced input: peripheral blood. This sequence originates from a woman aged 55-69 years with acute or convalescent COVID-19. This chain uses TRBV2 with TRBJ2-7, with TRBD2 identical over 8 bases. This chain's CDR3 is CASRELAVYEQYF. The CDR3 nucleotides are TGTGCCAGCAGGGAACTAGCGGTCTACGAGCAGTACTTC.